This T cell receptor (beta chain) was sequenced in a study of blood T cell repertoires in COVID-19. About the research overall: Both acute and convalescent COVID-19 samples were obtained from the United States, Italy and Spain. The analysed material was cDNA or gDNA that came from T cells, B-cell-depleted T cells, or PBMCs.

In the study's own analysis: Estimation of nucleated cell counts relied on the amplification of reference gene primers. TCRdb keeps only in-frame clones here, not all; method: immunoSEQ multiplex PCR. V and J calls and clone size are as listed in that table; D and trimming were resolved from the DNA. Of over 65,000 clones in the sample, around 86% are singletons; the top ten hold about 26%. This clone was seen once. V was trimmed by 3 bases and J by 0 bases, leaving 10 bases between them. The CDR3 consists of 15 residues. Germline CDR1 ENHRY, CDR2 SYGVKD. V is TRBV10-3 and J is TRBJ2-3; D might be TRBD2 (6 bases). Sequences were obtained from peripheral blood. The receptor comes from a man in his forties or fifties with active or convalescent COVID-19. In DNA, the CDR3 is TGTGCCATCAGTGAAGGGAGGCCTAGCACAGATACGCAGTATTTT. The encoded protein is CAISEGRPSTDTQYF.